A selection of T cell receptor beta chains follows, all from one sample in a study of post-analysis software for immune sequencing data. MiXCR, applied by TCRdb to the PCR reads, yields one record per CDR3 protein. This sample has approximately 730,000 distinct CDR3 sequences, with 35% to 55% found just once. The sample consisted of blood. The receptors stem from a girl aged 10-17 years with multiple sclerosis. CDR3s include the opening cysteine and the closing phenylalanine or tryptophan. A D gene is named only where the DNA matches it firmly. Some rows have no size entry. The others give once, few or many, or a class for an expanded clone.

j_call	d_call	v_call	clone_size	cdr3_nt	cdr3_aa
TRBJ2-3	.	TRBV27	.	TGTGCCAGCAGTACCGTAGGTCGGGGAGGTACAGATACGCAGTATTTT	CASSTVGRGGTDTQYF
TRBJ2-5	TRBD2	TRBV20-1	.	TGCAGTGCTAGAGTGTACCTAGCGGGTCAAGAGACCCAGTACTTC	CSARVYLAGQETQYF
TRBJ2-1	TRBD1	TRBV24-1	.	TGTGCCACCAGTGACGCTGGCAGGGGGCATGAGCAGTTCTTC	CATSDAGRGHEQFF
TRBJ2-7	.	TRBV20-1	.	TGCAGTGCTAGAGACCGGGGTGCCGGAGGAACCCAGTACTTC	CSARDRGAGGTQYF
TRBJ2-3	TRBD2	TRBV24-1	.	TGTGCCACCAGTGATGGCGGGAGAAGGACAGATACGCAGTATTTT	CATSDGGRRTDTQYF
TRBJ1-4	.	TRBV9	few	TGTGCCAGCAGCGTAGGACGGTCAACTAATGAAAAACTGTTTTTT	CASSVGRSTNEKLFF
TRBJ2-3	TRBD2	TRBV29-1	.	TGCAGCGTTCACCCCGCGGCTAGCGGGATCCCAGATACGCAGTATTTT	CSVHPAASGIPDTQYF
TRBJ1-6	.	TRBV7-9	.	TGTGCCAGCCGCACATCTAATTCACCCCTCCACTTT	CASRTSNSPLHF
TRBJ2-1	TRBD2	TRBV20-1	few	TGCAGTGCTAGAGTGGGGCGGGAGTGGTACAATGAGCAGTTCTTC	CSARVGREWYNEQFF
TRBJ2-7	TRBD2	TRBV7-6	.	TGTGCCAGCAGCTTAGTAGCGGGAGACCCCGAGCAGTACTTC	CASSLVAGDPEQYF
TRBJ2-6	.	TRBV5-5	.	TGTGCCAGCAGCTTGTGGCAGGGCTTGGTCGCTGGGGCCAACGTCCTGACTTTC	CASSLWQGLVAGANVLTF
TRBJ2-1	.	TRBV27	.	TGTGCCAGCAGCCCCGGGATAGAGATGGATGAGCAGTTCTTC	CASSPGIEMDEQFF
TRBJ2-7	TRBD2	TRBV5-1	.	TGCGCCAGCAGCTCTGGCGGGAGAACCTACGAGCAGTACTTC	CASSSGGRTYEQYF
TRBJ2-7	TRBD1	TRBV15	.	TGTGCCACCAGCAGGGACAGGGCTATCGAGCAGTACTTC	CATSRDRAIEQYF
TRBJ2-7	.	TRBV7-2	.	TGTGCCAGCAGCTTAGGGTCGGGGCGGGTCCACTACGAGCAGTACTTC	CASSLGSGRVHYEQYF
TRBJ2-1	.	TRBV18	.	TGTGCCAGCTCACCACCCCATCAAAGCTCCTACAATGAGCAGTTCTTC	CASSPPHQSSYNEQFF
TRBJ2-4	TRBD2	TRBV6-5	few	TGTGCCAGCAGTTACTCGTCGGGACACAGTAGCGGGATGGTTGGCAAAAACATTCAGTACTTC	CASSYSSGHSSGMVGKNIQYF
TRBJ2-1	.	TRBV4-1	few	TGCGCCAGCAGCCAAGATAGTGAGACGGGCCTTTACAATGAGCAGTTCTTC	CASSQDSETGLYNEQFF
TRBJ2-1	TRBD2	TRBV7-3	.	TGTGCCAGCAGCCCGATAGCGGGAGGGCTCTACAATGAGCAGTTCTTC	CASSPIAGGLYNEQFF
TRBJ2-7	.	TRBV7-6	few	TGTGCCAGCAGCTTAAGAGCGGGTATCGCCTACGAGCAGTACTTC	CASSLRAGIAYEQYF
TRBJ2-1	TRBD2	TRBV15	few	TGTGCCACCAGCAGAGCCGTAGCGGGTGAGCAGTTCTTC	CATSRAVAGEQFF
TRBJ2-1	TRBD2	TRBV27	.	TGTGCCAGCAGTCCTCAGCGGGAGGGCCTTTACAATGAGCAGTTCTTC	CASSPQREGLYNEQFF
TRBJ2-5	.	TRBV24-1	many	TGTGCCACCAGTGATCTAACACAGGGTGCGGGCGAGACCCAGTACTTC	CATSDLTQGAGETQYF
TRBJ2-3	.	TRBV10-3	.	TGTGCCATCAGTGGGGGGGGCGGAGATACGCAGTATTTT	CAISGGGGDTQYF
TRBJ2-1	.	TRBV7-9	.	TGTGCCAGCATTCACTCGTCCCGGAGGAGGGGGAATAATGGGCAGTTCTTC	CASIHSSRRRGNNGQFF
TRBJ2-5	TRBD1	TRBV24-1	few	TGTGCCACCAGTGAAACAGGGGGCGGCCTACAAGAGACCCAGTACTTC	CATSETGGGLQETQYF
TRBJ1-2	TRBD1	TRBV14	.	TGTGCCAGCAGCCCGAACCGGGGACAGGGGCTCTATGGCTACACCTTC	CASSPNRGQGLYGYTF
TRBJ2-5	.	TRBV28	.	TGTGCCAGCAGGGGCGTAAGCCAAGAGACCCAGTACTTC	CASRGVSQETQYF
TRBJ1-6	TRBD1	TRBV6-5	few	TGTGCCAGCAGTCACTCCCCCCACAGGGGCTTCATTGCACCCCTCCACTTT	CASSHSPHRGFIAPLHF
TRBJ2-5	.	TRBV29-1	.	TGCAGCGCCATCGGCAAGGAGCAGTACTTC	CSAIGKEQYF
TRBJ2-3	TRBD2	TRBV7-6	few	TGTGCCAGCAGCCTCCGTATGCTAGCGGGAGGGATTAGCACAGATACGCAGTATTTT	CASSLRMLAGGISTDTQYF
TRBJ2-1	TRBD2	TRBV20-1	once	TGCAGTGCTACCGCTGGCGGGAGGATCGATGAGCAGTTCTTC	CSATAGGRIDEQFF
TRBJ2-5	.	TRBV20-1	.	TGCAGTGCTGTGCCTCCCGGGGGGACCCAGTACTTC	CSAVPPGGTQYF
TRBJ2-7	TRBD2	TRBV20-1	few	TGCAGTGCTGTAGCGGGACTTGGCTTATACGAGCAGTACTTC	CSAVAGLGLYEQYF
TRBJ1-2	TRBD1	TRBV10-3	few	TGTGCCATCCCACGGGGGACAGGGGACTCTGGCTACACCTTC	CAIPRGTGDSGYTF
TRBJ2-7	TRBD1	TRBV30	few	TGTGCCTGGAGTTCGGGACAGGGATACGGCGAGCAGTACTTC	CAWSSGQGYGEQYF
TRBJ2-1	TRBD2	TRBV5-1	.	TGCGCCAGCAGCGGACTAGCGGGAGGGTCCGTGCGGCATGAGCAGTTCTTC	CASSGLAGGSVRHEQFF
TRBJ2-5	.	TRBV7-6	.	TGTGCCAGCAGCTTAGACAGGGATCAGACCCAGTACTTC	CASSLDRDQTQYF
TRBJ2-1	TRBD2	TRBV7-9	.	TGTGCCAGTGGACTAGCGGGAGCACATGAGCAGTTCTTC	CASGLAGAHEQFF
TRBJ2-1	.	TRBV2	.	TGTGCCAGCAGCGCGACCGCCGCATACAATGAGCAGTTCTTC	CASSATAAYNEQFF
TRBJ2-7	.	TRBV20-1	few	TGCAGTGCTCCAAAAGGGGACGAGCAGTACTTC	CSAPKGDEQYF
TRBJ2-4	.	TRBV28	.	TGTGCCAGCAGTCATAGGGGGGGTGCCAAAAGCATTCAGTACTTC	CASSHRGGAKSIQYF
TRBJ2-1	.	TRBV2	.	TGTGCCAGCGAGGAGCAGGGCTACAATGAGCAGTTCTTC	CASEEQGYNEQFF
TRBJ2-5	.	TRBV24-1	.	TGTGCCACCAGGGGCAGAGCCGAAGAGACCCAGTACTTC	CATRGRAEETQYF
TRBJ2-1	.	TRBV5-1	few	TGCGCCAGCAGCTTGGCCGCAGGGGACCATGAGCAGTTCTTC	CASSLAAGDHEQFF
TRBJ2-1	.	TRBV4-2	few	TGTGCCAGCCAAGCCCGGCTAGATCACAATGAGCAGTTCTTC	CASQARLDHNEQFF
TRBJ2-1	TRBD2	TRBV20-1	.	TGCAGTGCCATAACCCGACTAGCGGGCTACAATGAGCAGTTCTTC	CSAITRLAGYNEQFF
TRBJ2-7	TRBD2	TRBV12-3/TRBV12-4	.	TGTGCCAGCAGTTCCCTCCTAGCGGGAGGTCCCTACGAGCAGTACTTC	CASSSLLAGGPYEQYF
TRBJ2-7	TRBD2	TRBV3-1	once	TGTGCCAGCAGCCAAGATGCGGGAGTGTTTAACACCCAGTACTTC	CASSQDAGVFNTQYF
TRBJ2-1	.	TRBV29-1	.	TGCAGCGTTCGGACCCTCCAGAATGAGCAGTTCTTC	CSVRTLQNEQFF